This TCR beta chain was found in a study of Ad26.COV2.S vaccination and SARS-CoV-2 variants. Turning to the study itself: Once, or twice with 56 days between doses, Ad26.COV2.S was given intramuscularly.

Germline CDR1 is SGHNT and CDR2 is YYREEE (reference sequence). V shed 0 bases and J shed 0 bases, with 4 bases lying between them. The CDR3 is 14 residues long. Produced via immunoSEQ multiplex PCR; TCRdb's table is partial and in-frame only. The sample consists of more than 300,000 clones, 65% to 90% of them appearing once. As to treatment: some 20 received Ad26.COV2.S at low or high dose, single or two shots; about 5 received placebo; per-sample allocation not given. Sampling was done on day 63 after the first vaccine or placebo injection. Only one count was recorded for this clone. The sequence was collected from a person between 18 and 65 years old who received the Ad26.COV2.S COVID-19 vaccine or a placebo. The rearrangement joins TRBV5-4 to TRBJ1-3; D uncertain. The sample in question was peripheral blood, obtained in a trial of Ad26.COV2.S vaccine versus placebo. For the CDR3, the DNA is TGTGCCAGCAGCTTGGAGGTCTCTGGAAACACCATATATTTT. It specifies CASSLEVSGNTIYF.